This TCR beta chain originates from a study of shared clonotypes between healthy human individuals. TCRdb's copy holds only in-frame clones and misses some; the assay was immunoSEQ multiplex PCR. The data contain over a million clones, around 97% of them singletons. Trimming left V 3 bases short and J 3 bases short, with 3 bases between. The CDR3 length is 11 residues. The germline V gene has CDR1 SGDLS and CDR2 YYNGEE. The V gene is TRBV9, the J gene TRBJ1-2; D not resolved. The sequence was collected from a man aged 30-40 years in good health. Sequencing used naive CD4+ T cells sorted from blood. Sample subset: CD45RA+ positively selected. CDR3 DNA sequence: TGTGCCAGCAGCGGATACTATGGCTACACCTTC. Amino acids: CASSGYYGYTF.